One and the same sample provided the 31 T cell receptor beta chains below, sequenced in a study of cytomegalovirus exposure and HLA in healthy donors (dated 2017 in TCRdb). Library creation used the immunoSEQ multiplex PCR assay. A mixture of 60 forward primers for TCR Vbeta segments and 13 reverse primers for TCR Jbeta segments was used in the multiplex PCR. This is the immuneACCESS table as TCRdb keeps it, with only in-frame sequences that have V and J called. A part of the clones is gone; compared with another copy, unresolved V genes explain less than half, and the rest is unexplained. For this sample there are some 150,000 clones; about 70% appear just once. 2% to 2.5% of the sample goes to the ten largest clones. The sequencing input was PBMCs. These receptors originate from a woman aged 40 to 50 in good health and CMV-seronegative.

This rearrangement joins TRBV2 to TRBJ1-5; D unresolved. The V gene lost 7 bases and the J gene lost 7 bases, with 20 bases spanning the gap. Per the germline V gene, CDR1 is SNHLY and CDR2 is FYNNEI. CDR3 length equals 15 residues. Written as DNA, the CDR3 is TGTGCCAGCATGAGAGAAGGAGGTGGGAACCAGCCCCAGCATTTT. This sequence encodes CASMREGGGNQPQHF.

The J gene is TRBJ2-5, the V gene TRBV6-5; a possible D gene is TRBD2 (5 bases). The last part of the DNA fits TRBJ2-7 better; the J call may be wrong. The CDR3 is 14 amino acids. Per germline, CDR1 MNHEY and CDR2 SVGAGI. The CDR3 DNA is TGTGCCAGCAGTTACACAGCCGGGGACTACGAGCAGTACTTC. This encodes CASSYTAGDYEQYF.

The chain carries TRBV18 and TRBJ1-4; 7 bases are a match to TRBD1. Trimming at V came to 3 bases and at J to 7 bases, leaving 8 bases not matched to a gene. CDR1 and CDR2 (germline): KGHSH, LQKENI. This CDR3 is 15 amino acids long. The CDR3 nucleotides are TGTGCCAGCTCACCCTTTACAGGGGCGGCTGAAAAACTGTTTTTT. As protein: CASSPFTGAAEKLFF.

This chain joins TRBV13 and TRBJ2-2; 7 bases agree with TRBD1. The CDR3 covers 12 residues. CDR1 is PRHDT, CDR2 FYEKMQ, per germline (reference sequence). The ends lost 6 bases at V and 6 bases at J; junction bases unmatched: 1. The DNA for the CDR3 is TGTGCCAGCAGGACAGGGTCCGGGGAGCTGTTTTTT. Protein sequence: CASRTGSGELFF.

This clone was seen more than once but under ten times. The V and J genes are TRBV5-1 and TRBJ1-2; D is unclear. Germline CDR1 SGHRS, CDR2 YFSETQ. There are 13 residues in the CDR3. Between the trimmed V and J ends, which lost 1 base and 0 bases, there was a span of 4 bases. The CDR3 DNA sequence: TGCGCCAGCAGCTTGCAGACTAACTATGGCTACACCTTC. Translated: CASSLQTNYGYTF.

The V call is TRBV4-1, the J call TRBJ1-2; the D is unclear. The CDR3 is 15 amino acids. Germline assignment: CDR1 MGHRA and CDR2 YSYEKL. The V end was cut by 3 bases, the J end by 4 bases, with 15 bases between. The CDR3 bases are TGCGCCAGCAGCCACCCACTGAGGGAGGGCTATGGCTACACCTTC. This gives the protein CASSHPLREGYGYTF.

V usage is TRBV2 and J usage is TRBJ1-2; a possible D gene is TRBD1 (6 bases). Trimming pared 1 base from V and 5 bases from J, leaving 8 bases between. The CDR3 length is 13 residues. Germline lookup yields CDR1 SNHLY and CDR2 FYNNEI. The CDR3 nucleotides read TGTGCCAGCAGTGAAGATCAGGGGTATGGCTACACCTTC. Translation: CASSEDQGYGYTF.

The rearrangement uses TRBV5-1 and TRBJ2-7; 7 positions match TRBD1. This CDR3 spans 16 amino acids. The germline V gene has CDR1 SGHRS and CDR2 YFSETQ. The trim removed 4 bases at V and 3 bases at J, leaving 13 bases unmatched. The chain's CDR3 is CASSLTPGQGDYEQYF. CDR3 sequence (DNA): TGCGCCAGCAGCCTAACCCCGGGGCAGGGGGACTACGAGCAGTACTTC.

A few counts support this clone. The chain recombines TRBV20-1 with TRBJ2-7; D gene ambiguous. CDR3 length: 10 residues. Between the trimmed V and J ends, which lost 0 bases and 12 bases, there was a span of 9 bases. Per the germline V gene, CDR1 is DFQATT and CDR2 is SNEGSKA (reference sequence). CDR3 region: CSAREARLYF. In nucleotides, the CDR3 is TGCAGTGCTAGAGAAGCTAGACTGTACTTC.

The V and J genes are TRBV30 and TRBJ2-1; TRBD2 aligns across 9 bases. Germline values: CDR1 GTSNPN, CDR2 SVGIG (reference sequence). With 4 bases clipped from V and 12 bases from J, the junction kept 7 bases outside the gene matches. The CDR3 runs 12 residues. The CDR3 DNA is TGTGCCTGGACTAGCGGGGCGGCACGGCAGTTCTTC. It is translated as CAWTSGAARQFF.

The chain carries TRBV13 and TRBJ1-5; no definite D call. Germline-derived CDR1 and CDR2 are PRHDT and FYEKMQ (reference sequence). This CDR3 is built from 16 residues. The V end lost 3 bases, the J end lost 7 bases, and 19 bases lay between the germline ends. The CDR3 DNA reads as TGTGCCAGCAGCTTCCGGAACGGGGAGGCGGGACAGCCCCAGCATTTT. This sequence encodes CASSFRNGEAGQPQHF.

The chain employs TRBV5-1 and TRBJ2-3; tentative D call: TRBD2 (5 bases). V was shortened by 10 bases and J by 3 bases, with 21 bases between the two germline ends. CDR1 and CDR2 (germline): SGHRS, YFSETQ. The CDR3 has 15 residues. CDR3 nucleotides: TGCGCCTCTGCAAATCGAGGGTTTGAGACAGATACGCAGTATTTT. Translation gives CASANRGFETDTQYF.

CDR3 residues: CASSILGDWSNQPQHF. DNA of the CDR3: TGTGCCAGTAGTATATTGGGGGACTGGAGCAATCAGCCCCAGCATTTT. The chain combines TRBV19 with TRBJ1-5; TRBD1 is a possible D gene (5 bases). V lost 2 bases and J lost 1, with 12 bases in between. The CDR3 is made up of 16 amino acids. Per the germline V gene, CDR1 is LNHDA and CDR2 is SQIVND (reference sequence).

This clone has more than one count but fewer than ten. J is TRBJ1-2 and V is TRBV6-5; D perhaps matches TRBD1 (6 bases). CDR1 is MNHEY and CDR2 is SVGAGI in the germline V gene. The CDR3 loop spans 14 amino acids. The V and J ends lost 2 bases and 5 bases respectively, with 12 bases between them. The CDR3 nucleotides are TGTGCCAGCAGTTACGACAGGAGTAGTTATGGCTACACCTTC. It specifies CASSYDRSSYGYTF.

CDR3: CASSLAFRGPQETQYF. For the CDR3, the DNA is TGCGCCAGCAGCTTGGCCTTTAGGGGCCCCCAAGAGACCCAGTACTTC. The chain links TRBV5-1 to TRBJ2-5; possibly TRBD1 for D (5 bases). V was trimmed by 0 bases and J by 1 base, leaving 13 bases between them. Germline V gene sequence: CDR1 SGHRS, CDR2 YFSETQ. There are 16 residues in the CDR3.

The rearrangement uses TRBV29-1 and TRBJ1-5; the D gene is possibly TRBD1 (6 bases). CDR1 is SQVTM, CDR2 ANQGSEA, per germline. This CDR3 comprises 14 residues. V lost 6 bases and J lost 0, with 12 bases in between. CDR3 sequence: CSVSRQASNQPQHF. Here the CDR3 DNA reads TGCAGCGTCTCGAGACAGGCTAGCAATCAGCCCCAGCATTTT.

The chain joins TRBV28 to TRBJ2-2; no reliable D call. The CDR3 length is 11 residues. V was clipped by 1 base and J by 8 bases, with 2 bases between them. Germline CDR1 reads MDHEN; CDR2 reads SYDVKM. The CDR3 sequence is CASSLSGELFF. Here the CDR3 DNA reads TGTGCCAGCAGTTTATCGGGGGAGCTGTTTTTT.

The chain uses TRBV19 and TRBJ1-6; D is possibly TRBD1 (6 bases). CDR1 is LNHDA, CDR2 SQIVND, per germline (reference sequence). Trimming cost V 5 bases and J 5 bases, with 13 bases left between them. The length of the CDR3 is 15 residues. CDR3 in DNA: TGTGCCAGTAGTTTACAGGACAGAAATAATTCACCCCTCCACTTT. Translating it yields CASSLQDRNNSPLHF.

The J gene is TRBJ2-7, the V gene TRBV5-1; TRBD1 aligns across 7 bases. The CDR3 runs to 14 residues. Germline CDR1 and CDR2: SGHRS and YFSETQ. J lost 5 bases, V lost 0 bases, and 5 bases had no gene match. The CDR3 reads CASSLGTGKDEQYF. As DNA, the CDR3 is TGCGCCAGCAGCTTGGGGACAGGAAAAGACGAGCAGTACTTC. The full variable domain, with the rest looked up from reference TRBV5-1 and TRBJ2-7, is KAGVTQTPRYLIKTRGQQVTLSCSPISGHRSVSWYQQTPGQGLQFLFEYFSETQRNKGNFPGRFSGRQFSNSRSEMNVSTLELGDSALYLCASSLGTGKDEQYFGPGTRLTVT.

A note on this clone: The junction shows a germline mismatch at one end, possibly a read error. CDR3 in amino acids: CASTTDSNEKLSF. Here the CDR3 DNA reads TGTGCCAGCACGACGGACAGTAATGAAAAACTGTCTTTT. The chain carries TRBV7-6 and TRBJ1-4; tentative D call: TRBD1 (6 bases). This CDR3 region has 13 residues. CDR1 and CDR2 (germline): SGHVS, FNYEAQ.

In regard to this clone: The same CDR3 also results from other DNA sequences found in this sample. The chain links TRBV5-1 to TRBJ1-6, with D hard to call. The CDR3 runs 13 residues. The V end lost 4 bases, the J end lost 10 bases, and 12 bases lay between the germline ends. Germline V gene data show CDR1 as SGHRS and CDR2 as YFSETQ. The CDR3 spells CASSPGFGSPLHF. The CDR3 DNA is TGCGCCAGCAGCCCGGGATTTGGGTCACCCCTCCACTTT.

This sequence joins TRBV12-5 and TRBJ1-5, with 8 positions matching TRBD1. The CDR3 length is 17 residues. Germline V gene data show CDR1 as LGHNT and CDR2 as FRNRAP. After removal of 7 bases from V and 4 bases from J, the junction contained 15 bases not matched to a gene. The CDR3 DNA reads TGTGCTAGTGCCTATGGACAGGGATCGGGAATAAATCAGCCCCAGCATTTT. Translated: CASAYGQGSGINQPQHF.

This chain connects TRBV9 to TRBJ1-1; D might be TRBD1 (5 bases). Trimming removed 0 bases at V and 5 bases at J, with 11 bases between. Looked up from germline, CDR1 is SGDLS and CDR2 is YYNGEE. This CDR3 spans 14 amino acids. CDR3 in amino acids: CASSVDAGETEAFF. The CDR3 DNA follows: TGTGCCAGCAGCGTAGATGCGGGGGAAACTGAAGCTTTCTTT. Full variable domain (missing parts from reference TRBV9 and TRBJ1-1): DSGVTQTPKHLITATGQRVTLRCSPRSGDLSVYWYQQSLDQGLQFLIQYYNGEERAKGNILERFSAQQFPDLHSELNLSSLELGDSALYFCASSVDAGETEAFFGQGTRLTVV.

The gene calls are TRBV19 and TRBJ1-1, with D unclear. Trimming shortened V by 3 bases and J by 1 base, and 15 bases separated the two germline ends. The V gene's germline CDR1 is LNHDA and CDR2 SQIVND (reference sequence). The CDR3 spans 16 residues. For the CDR3, the DNA is TGTGCCAGTAGTATTGGGCGAGGGCGGGCGAACACTGAAGCTTTCTTT. Translating gives CASSIGRGRANTEAFF. Filled out from reference TRBV19 and TRBJ1-1, the complete variable domain reads DGGITQSPKYLFRKEGQNVTLSCEQNLNHDAMYWYRQDPGQGLRLIYYSQIVNDFQKGDIAEGYSVSREKKESFPLTVTSAQKNPTAFYLCASSIGRGRANTEAFFGQGTRLTVV.

CDR3 residues: CASSSGQGARETQYF. CDR3 nucleotides: TGTGCCAGCAGCTCCGGACAGGGGGCTAGGGAGACCCAGTACTTC. The chain is built from TRBV7-6 and TRBJ2-5, with TRBD1 identical over 11 bases. CDR1 and CDR2 from the germline V gene are SGHVS and FNYEAQ. This CDR3 is built from 15 residues. Trimming removed 4 bases from V and 5 bases from J; junction bases left unmatched: 6.

This clone was observed a handful of times. The J gene is TRBJ2-5, the V gene TRBV20-1, with 8 bases aligning to TRBD1. The closer fit of TRBJ2-7 to the DNA end suggests the J call may be wrong. This CDR3 has 11 residues. Per the germline V gene, CDR1 is DFQATT and CDR2 is SNEGSKA (reference sequence). DNA for the CDR3: TGCAGTGCCCAGGGGGCGTACGAGCAGTACTTC. Translating gives CSAQGAYEQYF.

The chain uses TRBV6-5 and TRBJ1-1; the D is unclear. This CDR3 has 14 residues. V was trimmed by 4 bases and J by 1 base, leaving 10 bases between them. The V gene's germline CDR1 is MNHEY and CDR2 SVGAGI. The CDR3 DNA follows: TGTGCCAGCAGTTCCCCGCACAAGAACACTGAAGCTTTCTTT. Its translation is CASSSPHKNTEAFF.

V usage is TRBV27 and J usage is TRBJ1-6, with TRBD1 matching 8 bases. Germline V lookup: CDR1 MNHEY, CDR2 SMNVEV (reference sequence). V lost 6 bases, J lost 9 bases, and 7 bases stayed unmatched. CDR3 length: 14 amino acids. For the CDR3, the DNA is TGTGCCAGCAGCCTCGGACAGGGAGGTTCACCCCTCCACTTT. It translates to CASSLGQGGSPLHF.

The chain has TRBV9 and TRBJ1-1; the D is unclear. V lost 4 bases, J lost 4 bases, and 11 bases lay in between. This CDR3 is 13 amino acids long. CDR1 SGDLS and CDR2 YYNGEE come from the germline V gene. Written as DNA, the CDR3 is TGTGCCAGCAGCCTACGGAGTGGCACTGAAGCTTTCTTT. Its translation is CASSLRSGTEAFF. Together with reference TRBV9 and TRBJ1-1, the CDR3 gives the full variable domain: DSGVTQTPKHLITATGQRVTLRCSPRSGDLSVYWYQQSLDQGLQFLIQYYNGEERAKGNILERFSAQQFPDLHSELNLSSLELGDSALYFCASSLRSGTEAFFGQGTRLTVV.

The chain couples TRBV27 to TRBJ2-1, with D possibly matching TRBD1 (6 bases). The CDR3 is 15 residues long. The germline gives CDR1 MNHEY, CDR2 SMNVEV (reference sequence). The V and J ends lost 3 bases and 9 bases respectively, with 18 bases between them. CDR3 residues: CASSLEKDSSGEQFF. The CDR3 coding sequence is TGTGCCAGCAGTTTGGAGAAGGACAGTTCGGGTGAGCAGTTCTTC.

This sequence joins TRBV6-5 and TRBJ1-2; D is undetermined. V was trimmed by 2 bases and J by 9 bases, leaving 13 bases between them. The germline V gene encodes CDR1 MNHEY and CDR2 SVGAGI. CDR3 size: 13 residues. Here the CDR3 DNA reads TGTGCCAGCAGTTACGAGGGTGGAAGGAGCTACACCTTC. It codes for CASSYEGGRSYTF.